Listed below are T cell receptor beta chains from one sample, sequenced in a study of T cells in Graves' hyperthyroidism and ophthalmopathy. TCRdb reprocessed the multiplex PCR reads via MiXCR and lists one record per CDR3 protein. The repertoire has approximately 520,000 distinct CDR3 sequences, roughly 24% of them found once; the top ten carry around 10%. Sequences were obtained from blood. Receptors originate from a woman aged 30 to 39 with Graves' ophthalmopathy. CDR3s include the opening cysteine and the closing phenylalanine or tryptophan. The D gene is left open where the match is weak. Some rows mark clone size as missing; the rest say once, few, many or name a class of expanded clone.

d_call	v_call	j_call	clone_size	cdr3_nt	cdr3_aa
-	TRBV28	TRBJ2-2	many	TGTGCCAGCCGTGCCGGGGTAGCGAACACCGGGGAGCTGTTTTTT	CASRAGVANTGELFF
-	TRBV4-3	TRBJ2-2	-	TGCGCCAGCAGCCAAGATCCCCTAGCTGGGACCGGGGAGCTGTTTTTT	CASSQDPLAGTGELFF
-	TRBV12-3/TRBV12-4	TRBJ2-7	-	TGTGCCAGCAGTCGAACCGGGACCAGCAACGAGCAGTACTTC	CASSRTGTSNEQYF
-	TRBV11-1	TRBJ2-5	many	TGTGCCAGCAGCTTCAGAGCTCAAGAGACCCAGTACTTC	CASSFRAQETQYF
-	TRBV27	TRBJ2-7	many	TGTGCCAGCAATTTACGGCAGGGGTGGTCCTACGAGCAGTACTTC	CASNLRQGWSYEQYF
-	TRBV5-1	TRBJ2-7	-	TGCGCCAGCAGCTTGGGGGGGCGGACGGTCGCCTACGAGCAGTACTTC	CASSLGGRTVAYEQYF
TRBD1	TRBV6-1	TRBJ1-3	many	TGTGCCAGCAGTGACCTCGGACAGGTTGAGGGCATATATTTT	CASSDLGQVEGIYF
-	TRBV20-1	TRBJ1-5	-	TGCAGTGCTAGTTCGAGGGTCGATCAGCCCCAGCATTTT	CSASSRVDQPQHF
-	TRBV27	TRBJ2-7	many	TGTGCCAGCAATCAGCTCGACAAGGCCGCCTACGAGCAGTACTTC	CASNQLDKAAYEQYF
-	TRBV6-5	TRBJ1-3	many	TGTGCCAGCAGTTACGGCGGAGACTCTGGAAACACCATATATTTT	CASSYGGDSGNTIYF
-	TRBV7-2	TRBJ1-1	-	TGTGCCAGCAGCTTTAGGGCTAGTGTCGCTGAAGCTTTCTTT	CASSFRASVAEAFF
TRBD1	TRBV6-5	TRBJ1-2	many	TGTGCCAGCAGTTACCTCGGGACAGGGTCGCGCTATGGCTACACCTTC	CASSYLGTGSRYGYTF
-	TRBV20-1	TRBJ1-2	many	TGCAGTGCTACCCCTCCAGGGGGCTACACCTTC	CSATPPGGYTF
-	TRBV20-1	TRBJ1-5	-	TGCAGTGCTAGCCTGAATAGCAATCAGCCCCAGCATTTT	CSASLNSNQPQHF
-	TRBV6-5	TRBJ2-5	many	TGTGCCAGCAGTTACTCGGGCAGGAAGGGAGAGACCCAGTACTTC	CASSYSGRKGETQYF
-	TRBV20-1	TRBJ2-7	many	TGCAGTACCCCCCGGCAGGGAGCCTACGAGCAGTACTTC	CSTPRQGAYEQYF
TRBD2	TRBV6-2/TRBV6-3	TRBJ2-7	-	TGTGCCAGCACTGACCAGACTAGCGGGGAATCGTCCGAGCAGTACTTC	CASTDQTSGESSEQYF
TRBD1	TRBV12-3/TRBV12-4	TRBJ1-1	many	TGTGCCAGCAGCCCGACAGGGCCGAACACTGAAGCTTTCTTT	CASSPTGPNTEAFF
TRBD1	TRBV6-1	TRBJ2-7	many	TGTGCCAGCAGGACCCCGACAGGGGGTCTATACGAGCAGTACTTC	CASRTPTGGLYEQYF
-	TRBV7-2	TRBJ2-7	-	TGTGCCAGCAGCAAAGACCCCCGTTCCTACGAGCAGTACTTC	CASSKDPRSYEQYF
-	TRBV6-1	TRBJ2-6	-	TGTGCCAGCAAACAGGGTTGGGGAGCTCTGGGGGCCAACGTCCTGACTTTC	CASKQGWGALGANVLTF
-	TRBV29-1	TRBJ1-1	few	TGCAGCGTTGAAGATAAAGCTGTGGAGGGTGGGTTT	CSVEDKAVEGGF
-	TRBV5-1	TRBJ2-7	many	TGCGCCAGCAGCCCAGGGGGGGGGGAAGAGCAGTACTTC	CASSPGGGEEQYF
TRBD1	TRBV5-4	TRBJ2-7	-	TGCGCCAGCAGCTTGGCCTCCTCAGGGGGCGCTTCCTACGAGCAGTACTTC	CASSLASSGGASYEQYF
TRBD1	TRBV5-6	TRBJ1-2	many	TGTGCCAGCAGCTTGAGGGACAGGTGGAACTATGGCTACACCTTC	CASSLRDRWNYGYTF
TRBD2	TRBV10-3	TRBJ2-2	-	TGTGCCACCCCCCGAAAGGAGGCGGGAGGTATCACCGGGGAGCTGTTTTTT	CATPRKEAGGITGELFF